The rows below give T cell receptor beta chains drawn from one sample of a study of T cell responses to AZD1222 COVID-19 vaccine. Using immunoSEQ multiplex PCR, the repertoire was profiled, and TCRdb retains in-frame clones only, with some absent. The sample shows 110,000 or so clones, about 89% of them seen only once. Sequences were derived from peripheral blood, sampled 28 days after the second AZD1222 dose. The receptors come from an adult who received the AZD1222 COVID-19 vaccine. Each CDR3 is given with its conserved first and last residue. The D gene is left open where the match is weak. A clone size is listed for some rows: how often the clone was seen (once, few, many), or a class if it is expanded.

>few|TRBJ2-7|TRBV2|NA|14
TGTGCCAGCGTACCCAACCGAGGGGAGGACGAGCAGTACTTC
CASVPNRGEDEQYF
>NA|TRBJ1-1|TRBV2|NA|13
TGTGCCAGCAGTGTCCGGGGGATCACTGAAGCTTTCTTT
CASSVRGITEAFF
>NA|TRBJ1-1|TRBV29-1|NA|12
TGCAGCGTTGAGAGGTGGAACACTGAAGCTTTCTTT
CSVERWNTEAFF
>NA|TRBJ1-1|TRBV7-3|TRBD1|15
TGTGCCAGCAGCTTAAGTCCAGGGGGCATCACTGAAGCTTTCTTT
CASSLSPGGITEAFF
>NA|TRBJ2-7|TRBV5-5|TRBD1|12
TGTGCCAGCAGCTTTCCAGGGGGCGAGCAGTACTTC
CASSFPGGEQYF
>once|TRBJ2-7|TRBV9|NA|16
TGTGCCAGCAGCGTACGGCCTTTGACAGCACCGGGCGAGCAGTACTTC
CASSVRPLTAPGEQYF
>NA|TRBJ1-2|TRBV5-6|NA|14
TGTGCCAGCAGCGACAGCGACGAGCGGTATGGCTACACCTTC
CASSDSDERYGYTF
>NA|TRBJ2-7|TRBV28|NA|17
TGTGCCAGCAGTCTGAGGGGGGCCCCCCATACTTTCTACGAGCAGTACTTC
CASSLRGAPHTFYEQYF
>NA|TRBJ1-4|TRBV7-9|NA|13
TGTGCCAGCAGCTTAATTCGGGACGAAAAACTGTTTTTT
CASSLIRDEKLFF
>NA|TRBJ2-7|TRBV28|TRBD1|14
TGTGCCAGCAGTACCGGGACAGGGTACTACGAGCAGTACTTC
CASSTGTGYYEQYF
>few|TRBJ1-2|TRBV6-5|NA|15
TGTGCCAGCAGTTACGCGGACACCCCTAACTATGGCTACACCTTC
CASSYADTPNYGYTF
>NA|TRBJ2-7|TRBV30|TRBD1|13
TGTGCCTGGGCCCCGACAGGGGGCTACGAGCAGTACTTC
CAWAPTGGYEQYF
>NA|TRBJ1-1|TRBV10-3|NA|12
TGTGCCATCAGTGAAAGAGGGACTGAAGCTTTCTTT
CAISERGTEAFF
>NA|TRBJ2-7|TRBV4-1|TRBD1|14
TGCGCCAGCAGCCGGGACAGGGCATCCTACGAGCAGTACTTC
CASSRDRASYEQYF
>NA|TRBJ1-2|TRBV4-1|NA|13
TGCGCCAGCAGCTTCCGGGCCGGTCAGGGCTACACCTTC
CASSFRAGQGYTF
>NA|TRBJ2-1|TRBV7-2|TRBD2|13
TGTGCCAGCAGCCCTCAAACTGCCCGGGGGGAGTTCTTC
CASSPQTARGEFF
>NA|TRBJ2-3|TRBV4-1|NA|17
TGCGCCAGCAGCCAAGATGGAGGGGGAGGCCTCGGGGATACGCAGTATTTT
CASSQDGGGGLGDTQYF
>NA|TRBJ2-3|TRBV11-3|TRBD1|14
TGTGCCACCTCCTTGGGGACAGAGAGCGATACGCAGTATTTT
CATSLGTESDTQYF
>once|TRBJ2-1|TRBV5-1|TRBD1|16
TGCGCCAGCAGCCTCTTGACAGGGGGCTCCTACAATGAGCAGTTCTTC
CASSLLTGGSYNEQFF
>NA|TRBJ1-5|TRBV28|NA|13
TGTGCCAGCAGCGCGCCACCGACTCAGCCCCAGCATTTT
CASSAPPTQPQHF
>NA|TRBJ1-4|TRBV3-1/TRBV3-2|NA|18
TGTGCCAGCAGCCAAGACCGCCTTGGGGGGGCGCCCAGTGAAAAACTGTTTTTT
CASSQDRLGGAPSEKLFF
>NA|TRBJ1-2|TRBV5-6|TRBD1|15
TGTGCCAGCAGCTTGGCGGGACAGCCGGACTATGGCTACACCTTC
CASSLAGQPDYGYTF
>NA|TRBJ1-1|TRBV19|NA|13
TGTGCCAGTAGTATGCTAACGGGCAGTGAAGCTTTCTTT
CASSMLTGSEAFF
>NA|TRBJ2-7|TRBV7-9|TRBD1|14
TGTGCCAGCAGCCGGACAGGGGGCTCCTACGAGCAGTACTTC
CASSRTGGSYEQYF
>NA|TRBJ1-5|TRBV18|TRBD1|14
TGTGCCAGCTCAAGCACAGGGGGGAGTCAGCCCCAGCATTTT
CASSSTGGSQPQHF
>NA|TRBJ2-7|TRBV28|NA|14
TGTGCCAGCAGTTTATCCGGGACAAGGTACGAGCAGTACTTC
CASSLSGTRYEQYF
>few|TRBJ1-3|TRBV6-5|TRBD1|14
TGTGCCAGCAGGGGACAGGGTTCTGGAAACACCATATATTTT
CASRGQGSGNTIYF
>NA|TRBJ1-6|TRBV5-1|NA|17
TGCGCCAGTCGCCCGGGGCAAGGAAAAGAGATTATCTCACCCCTCCACTTT
CASRPGQGKEIISPLHF
>NA|TRBJ2-7|TRBV18|NA|13
TGTGCCAGCTCACCAAGTTCCCCCTACGAGCAGTACTTC
CASSPSSPYEQYF
>NA|TRBJ2-1|TRBV5-1|TRBD2|15
TGCGCCAGCAGGGCCGGGACTAGCGTTATAGATGAGCAGTTCTTC
CASRAGTSVIDEQFF
>NA|TRBJ2-5|TRBV7-9|NA|13
TGTGCCAGCAGCTCCGGCAGTCAAGAGACCCAGTACTTC
CASSSGSQETQYF
>NA|TRBJ1-2|TRBV30|NA|13
TGTGCCTGGAGTCGCAGGGATGCCTATGGCTACACCTTC
CAWSRRDAYGYTF
>NA|TRBJ2-2|TRBV12-5|NA|15
TGTGCTAGTGGTACCGACTCCGGACTTGGCGGGGAGCTGTTTTTT
CASGTDSGLGGELFF
>NA|TRBJ2-2|TRBV7-2|NA|15
TGTGCCAGCAGCTTAGTTCCAGGGCTCCCCGGGGAGCTGTTTTTT
CASSLVPGLPGELFF
>NA|TRBJ2-7|TRBV7-2|TRBD2|15
TGTGCCAGCAGCTTAGTAAGCGGGGGGTCCTACGAGCAGTACTTC
CASSLVSGGSYEQYF
>NA|TRBJ2-7|TRBV7-9|TRBD1|14
TGTGCCAGCAGCCCAGGACAGGGGATTGGCGAGCAGTACTTC
CASSPGQGIGEQYF
>NA|TRBJ1-1|TRBV3-1/TRBV3-2|NA|14
TGTGCCAGCAGCCCCTCGGACAGTTTAACTGAAGCTTTCTTT
CASSPSDSLTEAFF
>NA|TRBJ2-7|TRBV11-3|TRBD2|17
TGTGCCAGCAGCCCTGAAGGGGTGTTCGGGAGGGCAAACGAGCAGTACTTC
CASSPEGVFGRANEQYF